The next 24 T cell receptor beta chains were all read from a single sample in a study of blood T cell repertoires in COVID-19. Clones were read by immunoSEQ multiplex PCR, and TCRdb kept only the in-frame ones, dropping some. The sample has roughly 52,000 clones; roughly 90% are singletons. Sequencing was performed on peripheral blood. These receptors were collected from a human donor in a cohort sampled during active COVID-19.

V gene TRBV6-5 combines with J gene TRBJ2-7, with D perhaps matching TRBD1 (6 bases). Trimming took off 4 bases at V and 3 bases at J, with 10 bases between the two ends. The germline V gene has CDR1 MNHEY and CDR2 SVGAGI. The CDR3 extends over 13 amino acids. The CDR3 reads CASSFQGGYEQYF. The CDR3 coding sequence is TGTGCCAGCAGTTTCCAAGGGGGCTACGAGCAGTACTTC.

This clone was observed a single time. The chain joins TRBV5-1 to TRBJ2-5; 10 bases line up with TRBD2. V shed 0 bases, J shed 4 bases, and the junction held 6 bases outside the gene matches. CDR1 and CDR2 from the germline V gene are SGHRS and YFSETQ. The CDR3 contains 16 residues. The CDR3 nucleotides read TGCGCCAGCAGCTTGGCAGCGGGGGGGCCGGGAGAGACCCAGTACTTC. It specifies CASSLAAGGPGETQYF. The variable domain in full, with the rest retrieved from reference TRBV5-1 and TRBJ2-5, is KAGVTQTPRYLIKTRGQQVTLSCSPISGHRSVSWYQQTPGQGLQFLFEYFSETQRNKGNFPGRFSGRQFSNSRSEMNVSTLELGDSALYLCASSLAAGGPGETQYFGPGTRLLVL.

V is TRBV27 and J is TRBJ2-3, with D possibly TRBD2 on 6 matching bases. This CDR3 contains 14 residues. Trimming removed 5 bases from V and 4 bases from J, with 13 bases in between. Germline loops: CDR1 MNHEY, CDR2 SMNVEV (reference sequence). CDR3 in amino acids: CASSIPGLPDTQYF. DNA of the CDR3: TGTGCCAGCAGTATACCGGGACTCCCAGATACGCAGTATTTT.

The rearrangement joins TRBV6-2 or TRBV6-3 to TRBJ2-7, with D maybe TRBD1 (5 bases). Germline CDR1 and CDR2: MNHEY and SVGEGT. The CDR3 consists of 16 residues. V lost 2 bases, J lost 2 bases, and 16 bases lay in between. The CDR3 reads CASSYGLDSSTYEQYF. DNA of the CDR3: TGTGCCAGCAGTTACGGCCTCGACAGTTCTACCTACGAGCAGTACTTC.

This rearrangement joins TRBV19 to TRBJ1-4, with a tentative D call TRBD1 (5 bases). CDR1 and CDR2 from the germline V gene are LNHDA and SQIVND (reference sequence). The V gene lost 10 bases and the J gene lost 6 bases, with 18 bases spanning the gap. This CDR3 spans 14 amino acids. This CDR3 reads CATSRTTRDEKLFF. The CDR3 DNA reads as TGTGCCACCTCGAGGACAACTCGGGATGAAAAACTGTTTTTT.

The CDR3 nucleotides read TGCGCCAGCAGCCAAGGGACAGGGGCTCATGGCTACACCTTC. Translating gives CASSQGTGAHGYTF. The V gene is TRBV4-3, the J gene TRBJ1-2, with TRBD1 identical over 9 bases. V lost 1 base and J lost 6; bases outside the gene matches: 3. Per germline, CDR1 LGHNA and CDR2 YSLEER. The CDR3 runs 14 residues.

The rearrangement uses TRBV5-1 and TRBJ2-1; D unresolved. The CDR3 sequence is 14 residues long. Trimming pared 2 bases from V and 5 bases from J, leaving 11 bases between. The V gene's germline CDR1 is SGHRS and CDR2 YFSETQ. This chain's CDR3 is CASSFLPENNEQFF. In DNA, the CDR3 is TGCGCCAGCAGCTTTTTGCCAGAAAACAATGAGCAGTTCTTC.

The V gene is TRBV18, the J gene TRBJ2-7, with 7 positions matching TRBD2. The CDR3 runs to 15 residues. Germline V gene sequence: CDR1 KGHSH, CDR2 LQKENI. The V segment lost 0 bases and the J segment 4 bases; nucleotides outside the gene matches: 6. The CDR3: CASSPPARGSYEQYF. CDR3 nucleotides: TGTGCCAGCTCACCACCAGCGCGGGGGAGTTACGAGCAGTACTTC.

The chain recombines TRBV28 with TRBJ1-5, with D possibly being TRBD1 (5 bases). Germline assignment: CDR1 MDHEN and CDR2 SYDVKM. The CDR3 covers 13 residues. The V end was cut by 7 bases, the J end by 9 bases, with 16 bases between. The CDR3 reads CASKRGPASPQHF. The CDR3 region has the DNA TGTGCCAGCAAGCGGGGCCCGGCATCGCCCCAGCATTTT. The full variable domain, with the rest looked up from reference TRBV28 and TRBJ1-5, is DVKVTQSSRYLVKRTGEKVFLECVQDMDHENMFWYRQDPGLGLRLIYFSYDVKMKEKGDIPEGYSVSREKKERFSLILESASTNQTSMYLCASKRGPASPQHFGDGTRLSIL.

The chain is built from TRBV7-2 and TRBJ1-2, with D unclear. Trimming cost V 4 bases and J 1 base, with 22 bases left between them. The CDR3 runs 18 residues. CDR1 and CDR2 from the germline V gene are SGHTA and FQGNSA. The CDR3 nucleotides read TGTGCCAGCAGCTCACCCTCTGGCAACGGAGGACTTAACTATGGCTACACCTTC. It is translated as CASSSPSGNGGLNYGYTF.

The chain combines TRBV7-3 with TRBJ2-3, with 15 bases identical to TRBD2. Germline V gene data show CDR1 as SGHTA and CDR2 as FQGTGA. The V and J ends lost 2 bases and 3 bases, in that order; junction bases with no gene match: 3. CDR3 length equals 17 residues. CDR3 region: CASSLGLAGGLTDTQYF. CDR3 bases: TGTGCCAGCAGCTTAGGACTAGCGGGGGGGCTGACAGATACGCAGTATTTT.

The chain couples TRBV7-2 to TRBJ2-1, with 7 bases matching TRBD2. Germline CDR1 is SGHTA and CDR2 is FQGNSA. The CDR3 runs to 16 residues. J gave up 1 base and V 1 base, and 4 bases lay outside the gene matches. The CDR3, as DNA: TGTGCCAGCAGCTTAGGGCTAGCGGAGTCCTACAATGAGCAGTTCTTC. Translating gives CASSLGLAESYNEQFF.

The chain links TRBV10-1 to TRBJ2-3, with 9 bases fitting TRBD2. Germline V gene lookup returns CDR1 WNHNN and CDR2 SYGVQD (reference sequence). V lost 4 bases to trimming and J lost 7 bases; unmatched junction nucleotides: 9. The CDR3 runs to 15 residues. CDR3 sequence (DNA): TGCGCCAGCAGTGCCGCGGGGGGGCATATTAATACGCAGTATTTT. It translates to CASSAAGGHINTQYF.

CDR3 in amino acids: CASSLDGTPPYEQYF. CDR3 DNA sequence: TGTGCCAGCAGCTTAGATGGGACACCCCCCTACGAGCAGTACTTC. The V call is TRBV11-2, the J call TRBJ2-7; TRBD1 is a possible D gene (6 bases). Germline CDR1 SGHAT, CDR2 FQNNGV. This CDR3 contains 15 residues. Trimming removed 0 bases at V and 2 bases at J, with 11 bases between.

Here the CDR3 DNA reads TGTGCCAGCAGTTACCACCGGGACAGGATTCAGCCCCAGCATTTT. It codes for CASSYHRDRIQPQHF. The V and J genes are TRBV6-6 and TRBJ1-5; TRBD1 agrees at 8 bases. CDR1 is MNHNY, CDR2 SVGAGI, per germline (reference sequence). The J segment lost 6 bases and the V segment lost 2 bases, leaving 6 bases of the junction unmatched. The CDR3 is 15 amino acids.

The chain has TRBV10-1 and TRBJ2-5; D might be TRBD2 (5 bases). The V gene lost 2 bases and the J gene lost 7 bases, with 11 bases spanning the gap. Germline CDR1 and CDR2: WNHNN and SYGVQD (reference sequence). The CDR3 loop spans 13 amino acids. CDR3 loop: CASSEDPRATQYF. The CDR3 coding sequence is TGCGCCAGCAGTGAGGACCCGCGGGCGACCCAGTACTTC.

J is TRBJ2-5 and V is TRBV12-3 or TRBV12-4; 7 nucleotides match TRBD2. There are 13 residues in the CDR3. V trimming: 5 bases; J trimming: 5 bases; junction bases outside the gene matches: 5. The chain's CDR3 is CASSRNSGETQYF. Here the CDR3 DNA reads TGTGCCAGCAGTCGGAATAGCGGGGAGACCCAGTACTTC.

The rearrangement joins TRBV27 to TRBJ2-7; maybe TRBD1 (6 bases). V lost 2 bases to trimming and J lost 6 bases, with 14 bases between them. Germline V lookup: CDR1 MNHEY, CDR2 SMNVEV (reference sequence). The length of the CDR3 is 14 residues. CDR3 residues: CASSLNRVVGEQYF. CDR3 coding DNA: TGTGCCAGCAGTTTAAACAGGGTGGTGGGCGAGCAGTACTTC.

Details on this clone: At one end the junction does not follow the germline gene, possibly because of a read error. The genes are TRBV7-7 and TRBJ2-1; 11 positions agree with TRBD2. Germline assignment: CDR1 SSHAT and CDR2 FNYEAQ (reference sequence). The CDR3 is 17 amino acids. CDR3 region: CASSQDSGGAGGNEQFF. In DNA form, the CDR3 reads TGTGCTAGCAGCCAAGATAGCGGGGGGGCAGGAGGCAATGAGCAGTTCTTC.

This clone came up a few times. This chain links TRBV5-1 with TRBJ2-6; weak D call: TRBD1 (5 bases). Deletions cut 3 bases from V and 0 bases from J, with 7 bases between. Germline V gene data show CDR1 as SGHRS and CDR2 as YFSETQ. The CDR3 loop spans 15 amino acids. This CDR3 reads CASSSTGSGANVLTF. CDR3 DNA: TGCGCCAGCAGCTCTACAGGCTCTGGGGCCAACGTCCTGACTTTC.

The chain links TRBV12-3 or TRBV12-4 to TRBJ1-1, with D unresolved. The CDR3 is 12 amino acids. V was trimmed by 3 bases and J by 5 bases, leaving 7 bases between them. Here the CDR3 DNA reads TGTGCCAGCAGTTTCGCGGGGACTGAAGCTTTCTTT. Protein sequence: CASSFAGTEAFF.

The rearrangement uses TRBV5-5 and TRBJ1-2; possible D gene TRBD1, 5 bases. The CDR3 covers 14 residues. Trimming shortened V by 0 bases and J by 1 base, and 7 bases separated the two germline ends. Germline assignment: CDR1 SGHKS and CDR2 YYEKEE (reference sequence). This CDR3 is CASSLGQGNYGYTF. The DNA for the CDR3 is TGTGCCAGCAGCTTGGGTCAGGGTAACTATGGCTACACCTTC.

The chain joins TRBV23-1 to TRBJ2-5; 8 positions agree with TRBD1. TRBV23-1 is an ORF, and what it does is uncertain. CDR3 length: 15 residues. Trimming cost V 1 base and J 10 bases; bases outside gene matches: 11. In DNA form, the CDR3 reads TGCGCCAGCAGTCAATGTGTCCGGGACAGGAGAGACCAGTACTTC. Translation: CASSQCVRDRRDQYF.

This chain connects TRBV6-6 to TRBJ2-1; 11 bases are a match to TRBD1. V gave up 2 bases and J gave up 6 bases; unmatched junction bases: 6. The CDR3 spans 16 residues. Germline CDR1 is MNHNY and CDR2 is SVGAGI (reference sequence). The CDR3 sequence is CASSYPGGTGGNEQFF. The CDR3 nucleotides are TGTGCCAGCAGTTACCCCGGGGGGACAGGGGGCAATGAGCAGTTCTTC.